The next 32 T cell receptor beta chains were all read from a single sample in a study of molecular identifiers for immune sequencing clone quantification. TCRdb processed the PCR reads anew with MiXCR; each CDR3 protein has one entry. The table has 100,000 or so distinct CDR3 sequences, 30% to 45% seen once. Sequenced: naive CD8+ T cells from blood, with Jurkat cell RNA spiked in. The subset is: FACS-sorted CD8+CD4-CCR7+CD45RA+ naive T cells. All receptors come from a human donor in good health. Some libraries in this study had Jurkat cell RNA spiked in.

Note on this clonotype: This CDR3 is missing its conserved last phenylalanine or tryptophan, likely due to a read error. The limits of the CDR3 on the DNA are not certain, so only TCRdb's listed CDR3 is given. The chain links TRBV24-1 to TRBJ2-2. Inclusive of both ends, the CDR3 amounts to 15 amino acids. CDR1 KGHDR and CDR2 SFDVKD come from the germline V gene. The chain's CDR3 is CATSDFSSVRGELLI.

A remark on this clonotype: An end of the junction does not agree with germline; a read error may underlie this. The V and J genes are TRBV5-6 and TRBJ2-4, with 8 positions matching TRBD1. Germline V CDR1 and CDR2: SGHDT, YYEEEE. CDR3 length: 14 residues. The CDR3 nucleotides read TGTGACAGCAGCTTGGGGACAGGCGGGTACATTCAGTACTTC. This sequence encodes CDSSLGTGGYIQYF.

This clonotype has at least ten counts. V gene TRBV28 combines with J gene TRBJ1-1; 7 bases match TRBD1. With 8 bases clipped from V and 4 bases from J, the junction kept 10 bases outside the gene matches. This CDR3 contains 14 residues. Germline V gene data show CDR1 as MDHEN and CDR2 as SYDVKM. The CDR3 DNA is TGTGCCAGCGTCCCTCAGGGGGTCCCCACTGAAGCTTTCTTT. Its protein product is CASVPQGVPTEAFF.

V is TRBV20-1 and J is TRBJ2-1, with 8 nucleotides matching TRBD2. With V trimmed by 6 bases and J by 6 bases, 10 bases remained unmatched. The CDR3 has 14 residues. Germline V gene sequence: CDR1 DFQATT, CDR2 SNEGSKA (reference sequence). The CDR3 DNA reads TGCAGTGCGGGGGGACTAGTGAATCGCAATGAGCAGTTCTTC. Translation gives CSAGGLVNRNEQFF.

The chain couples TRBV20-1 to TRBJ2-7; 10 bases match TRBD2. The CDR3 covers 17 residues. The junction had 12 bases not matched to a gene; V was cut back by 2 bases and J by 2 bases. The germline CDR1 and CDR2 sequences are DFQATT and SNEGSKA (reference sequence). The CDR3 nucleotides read TGCAGTGCTAGAATTCGACTAGCGGGCCTGATCCCCTACGAGCAGTACTTC. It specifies CSARIRLAGLIPYEQYF.

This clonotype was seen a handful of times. The CDR3 here is CSARTKTRETQYF. The CDR3, as DNA: TGCAGTGCTAGGACCAAGACACGAGAGACCCAGTACTTC. The chain carries TRBV20-1 and TRBJ2-5; the D is unclear. Trimming shortened V by 3 bases and J by 4 bases, and 12 bases separated the two germline ends. This CDR3 is built from 13 residues. Germline CDR1 DFQATT, CDR2 SNEGSKA (reference sequence).

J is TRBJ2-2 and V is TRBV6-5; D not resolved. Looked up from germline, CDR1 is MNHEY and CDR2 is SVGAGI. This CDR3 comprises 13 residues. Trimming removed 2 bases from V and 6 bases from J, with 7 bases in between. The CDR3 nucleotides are TGTGCCAGCAGTTACGGGGTACCCGGGGAGCTGTTTTTT. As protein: CASSYGVPGELFF.

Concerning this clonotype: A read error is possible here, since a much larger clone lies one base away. CDR3 region: CASCLSPADINYGYTF. In DNA, the CDR3 is TGTGCCAGCTGCTTGTCTCCGGCAGATATTAACTATGGCTACACCTTC. This chain connects TRBV5-6 to TRBJ1-2; D remains unclear. CDR1 is SGHDT, CDR2 YYEEEE, per germline. This CDR3 has 16 residues.

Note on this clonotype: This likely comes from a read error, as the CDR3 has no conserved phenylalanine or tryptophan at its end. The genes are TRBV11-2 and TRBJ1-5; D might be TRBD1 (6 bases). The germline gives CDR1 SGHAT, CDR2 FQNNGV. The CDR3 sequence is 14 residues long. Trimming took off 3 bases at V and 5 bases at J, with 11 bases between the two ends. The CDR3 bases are TGTGCCAGCAGCTTTGGGGGCGCTTATCAGCCCCAGCATCTT. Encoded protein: CASSFGGAYQPQHL.

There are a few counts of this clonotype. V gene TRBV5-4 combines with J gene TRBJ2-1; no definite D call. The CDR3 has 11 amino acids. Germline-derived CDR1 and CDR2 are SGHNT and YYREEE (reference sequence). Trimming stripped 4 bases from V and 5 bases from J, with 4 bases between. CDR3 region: CASSRNNEQFF. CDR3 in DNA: TGTGCCAGCAGCCGTAACAATGAGCAGTTCTTC.

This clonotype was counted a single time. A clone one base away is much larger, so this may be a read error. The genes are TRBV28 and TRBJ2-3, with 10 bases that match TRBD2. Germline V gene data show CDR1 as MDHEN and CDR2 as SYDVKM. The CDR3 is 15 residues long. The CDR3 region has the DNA TGTGCCAGCAGCCGTATTAGCGGGAGGTCGGATACGCGGTATTTT. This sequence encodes CASSRISGRSDTRYF.

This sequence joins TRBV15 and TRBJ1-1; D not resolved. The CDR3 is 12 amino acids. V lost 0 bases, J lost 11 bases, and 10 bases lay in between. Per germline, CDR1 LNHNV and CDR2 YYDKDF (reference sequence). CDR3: CATSRERGGAFF. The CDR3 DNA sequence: TGTGCCACCAGCAGAGAACGGGGAGGGGCTTTCTTT.

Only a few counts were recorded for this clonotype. This CDR3 reads CASSIDASGQAPDTQYF. In DNA, the CDR3 is TGTGCCAGTAGTATAGATGCCAGCGGACAAGCTCCAGATACGCAGTATTTT. This sequence joins TRBV19 and TRBJ2-3; D is tentatively TRBD1 or TRBD2 (5 bases each). From germline, CDR1 is LNHDA and CDR2 SQIVND (reference sequence). The CDR3 extends over 17 amino acids. With 0 bases removed from V and 4 bases from J, the gap between germline ends came to 17 bases.

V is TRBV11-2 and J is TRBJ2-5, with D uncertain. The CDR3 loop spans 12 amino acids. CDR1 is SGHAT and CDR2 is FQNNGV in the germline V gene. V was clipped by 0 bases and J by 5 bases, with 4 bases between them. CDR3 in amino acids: CASSLDSETQYF. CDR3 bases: TGTGCCAGCAGCTTAGATTCGGAGACCCAGTACTTC.

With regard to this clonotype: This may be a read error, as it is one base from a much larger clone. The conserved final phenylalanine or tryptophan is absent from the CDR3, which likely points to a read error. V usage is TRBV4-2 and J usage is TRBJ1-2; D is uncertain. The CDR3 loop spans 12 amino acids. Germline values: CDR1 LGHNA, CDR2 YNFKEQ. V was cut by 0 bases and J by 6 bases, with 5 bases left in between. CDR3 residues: CASSQDSDGYTY. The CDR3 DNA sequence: TGTGCCAGCAGCCAAGACAGTGATGGCTACACCTAC.

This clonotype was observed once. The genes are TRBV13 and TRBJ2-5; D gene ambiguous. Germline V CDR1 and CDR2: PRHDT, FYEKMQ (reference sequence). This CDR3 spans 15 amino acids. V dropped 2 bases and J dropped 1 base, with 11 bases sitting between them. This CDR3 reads CASSLWPGSQETQYF. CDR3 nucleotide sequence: TGTGCCAGCAGCTTATGGCCTGGGTCCCAAGAGACCCAGTACTTC.

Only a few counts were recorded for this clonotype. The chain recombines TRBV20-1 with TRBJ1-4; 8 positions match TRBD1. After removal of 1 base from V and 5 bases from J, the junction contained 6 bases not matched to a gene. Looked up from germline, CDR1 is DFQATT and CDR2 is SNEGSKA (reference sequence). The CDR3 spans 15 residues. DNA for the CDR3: TGCAGTGCTAGAGCCCCGGGACAGGAGAATGAAAAACTGTTTTTT. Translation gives CSARAPGQENEKLFF.

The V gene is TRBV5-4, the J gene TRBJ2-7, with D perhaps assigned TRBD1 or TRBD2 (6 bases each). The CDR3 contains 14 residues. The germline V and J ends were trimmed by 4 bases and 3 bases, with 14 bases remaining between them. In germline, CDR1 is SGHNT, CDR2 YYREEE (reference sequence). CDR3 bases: TGTGCCAGCAGCATGGAGGGGGACCTCTACGAGCAGTACTTC. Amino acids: CASSMEGDLYEQYF.

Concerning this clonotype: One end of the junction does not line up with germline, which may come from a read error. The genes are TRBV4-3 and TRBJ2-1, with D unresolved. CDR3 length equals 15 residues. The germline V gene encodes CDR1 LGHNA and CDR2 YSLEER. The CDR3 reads CASSHQKSSNNEQFF. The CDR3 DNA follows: TGCGCCAGCAGCCACCAGAAGAGCTCCAACAATGAGCAGTTCTTC.

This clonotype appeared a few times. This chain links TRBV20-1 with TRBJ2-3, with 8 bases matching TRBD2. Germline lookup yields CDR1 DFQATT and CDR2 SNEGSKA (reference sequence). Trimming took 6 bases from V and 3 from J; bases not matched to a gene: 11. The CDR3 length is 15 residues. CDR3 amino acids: CSAPGGGLGTDTQYF. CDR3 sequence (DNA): TGCAGTGCCCCGGGAGGGGGACTGGGGACAGATACGCAGTATTTT.

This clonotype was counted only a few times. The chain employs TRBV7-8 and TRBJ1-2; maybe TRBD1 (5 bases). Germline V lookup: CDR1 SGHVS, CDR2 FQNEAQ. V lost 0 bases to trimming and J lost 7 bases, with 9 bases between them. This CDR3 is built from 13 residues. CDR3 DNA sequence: TGTGCCAGCAGCTTAGCACAGGAGAGTGGCTACACCTTC. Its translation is CASSLAQESGYTF.

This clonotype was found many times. The CDR3 coding sequence is TGCGCCAGCAGCCAAGGCCCGGGGCCTAGCACAGATACGCAGTATTTT. Its protein product is CASSQGPGPSTDTQYF. V usage is TRBV4-3 and J usage is TRBJ2-3, with D possibly being TRBD1 or TRBD2 (5 bases each). Trimming took 1 base from V and 0 from J, leaving 11 bases between them. This CDR3 is built from 16 residues. Germline CDR1 reads LGHNA; CDR2 reads YSLEER.

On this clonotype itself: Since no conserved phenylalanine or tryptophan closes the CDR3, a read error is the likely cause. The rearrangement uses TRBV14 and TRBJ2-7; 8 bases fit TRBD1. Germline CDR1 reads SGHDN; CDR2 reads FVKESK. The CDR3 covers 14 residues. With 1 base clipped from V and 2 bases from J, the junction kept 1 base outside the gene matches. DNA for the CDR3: TGTGCCAGCAGCCAAGTGGACAGGGCCTACGAGCAGTACTCC. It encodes CASSQVDRAYEQYS.

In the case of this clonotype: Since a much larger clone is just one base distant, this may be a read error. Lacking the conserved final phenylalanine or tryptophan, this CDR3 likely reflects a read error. The CDR3 is CASSSLGTDTQYI. The CDR3 DNA sequence: TGTGCCAGCAGCTCCCTGGGCACAGATACGCAGTATATT. The rearrangement uses TRBV7-2 and TRBJ2-3; unclear D gene. Trimming cost V 4 bases and J 1 base, with 6 bases left between them. This CDR3 region has 13 residues. CDR1 SGHTA and CDR2 FQGNSA come from the germline V gene.

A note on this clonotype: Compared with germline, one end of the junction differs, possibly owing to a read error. CDR3 region: CASSLWGSGAYVLTF. CDR3 nucleotides: TGTGCCAGCAGTTTATGGGGGTCTGGGGCCTACGTCCTGACTTTC. This chain uses TRBV28 with TRBJ2-6, with D possibly being TRBD1 (5 bases). Per the germline V gene, CDR1 is MDHEN and CDR2 is SYDVKM. The CDR3 spans 15 residues.

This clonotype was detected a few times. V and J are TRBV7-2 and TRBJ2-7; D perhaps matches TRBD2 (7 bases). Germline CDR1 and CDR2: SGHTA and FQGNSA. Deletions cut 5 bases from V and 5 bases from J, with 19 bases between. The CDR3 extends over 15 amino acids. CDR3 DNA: TGTGCCAGCAGCCCACTCGGGGGGCCCGCGGACGAGCAGTACTTC. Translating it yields CASSPLGGPADEQYF. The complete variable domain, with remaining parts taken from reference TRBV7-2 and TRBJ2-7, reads GAGVSQSPSNKVTEKGKDVELRCDPISGHTALYWYRQSLGQGLEFLIYFQGNSAPDKSGLPSDRFSAERTGGSVSTLTIQRTQQEDSAVYLCASSPLGGPADEQYFGPGTRLTVT.

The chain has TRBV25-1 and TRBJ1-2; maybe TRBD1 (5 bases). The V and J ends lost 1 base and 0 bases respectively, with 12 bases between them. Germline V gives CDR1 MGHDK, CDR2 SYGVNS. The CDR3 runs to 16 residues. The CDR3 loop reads CASSEFETESNYGYTF. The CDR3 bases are TGTGCCAGCAGTGAATTTGAGACAGAATCTAACTATGGCTACACCTTC.

CDR3 region: CASSRSPQPTDTQYF. The CDR3, as DNA: TGTGCCAGCAGCCGATCCCCCCAACCCACAGATACGCAGTATTTT. V and J are TRBV3-1 and TRBJ2-3; D is unclear. V was clipped by 4 bases and J by 2 bases, with 13 bases between them. The CDR3 totals 15 residues. Per germline, CDR1 LGHDT and CDR2 YNNKEL (reference sequence).

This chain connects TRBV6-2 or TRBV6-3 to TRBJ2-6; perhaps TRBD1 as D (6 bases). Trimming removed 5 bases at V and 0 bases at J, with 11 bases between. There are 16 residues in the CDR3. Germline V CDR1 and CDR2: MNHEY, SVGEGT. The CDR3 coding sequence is TGTGCCAGCAGTGAGGACAGAGACTCTGGGGCCAACGTCCTGACTTTC. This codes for CASSEDRDSGANVLTF.

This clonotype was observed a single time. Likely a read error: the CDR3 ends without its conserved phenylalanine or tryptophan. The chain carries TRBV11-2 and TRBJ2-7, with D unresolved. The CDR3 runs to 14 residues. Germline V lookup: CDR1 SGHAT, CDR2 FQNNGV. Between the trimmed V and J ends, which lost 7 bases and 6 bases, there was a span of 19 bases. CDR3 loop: CASTPSPEFAEQYI. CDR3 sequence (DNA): TGTGCCAGCACCCCATCCCCCGAGTTTGCCGAGCAGTACATC.

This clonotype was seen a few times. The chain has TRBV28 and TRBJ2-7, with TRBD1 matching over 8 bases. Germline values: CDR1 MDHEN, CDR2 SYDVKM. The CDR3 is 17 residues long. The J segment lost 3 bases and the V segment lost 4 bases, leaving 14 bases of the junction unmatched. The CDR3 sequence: CASSSVDGWDRNYEQYF. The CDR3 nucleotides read TGTGCCAGCAGTTCAGTTGACGGTTGGGACAGGAACTACGAGCAGTACTTC.

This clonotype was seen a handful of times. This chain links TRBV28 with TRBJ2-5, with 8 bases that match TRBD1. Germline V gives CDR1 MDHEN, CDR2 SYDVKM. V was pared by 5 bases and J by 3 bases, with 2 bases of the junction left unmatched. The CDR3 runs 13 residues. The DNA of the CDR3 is TGTGCCAGCAGTGTGACAGGGGAAGAGACCCAGTACTTC. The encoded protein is CASSVTGEETQYF.